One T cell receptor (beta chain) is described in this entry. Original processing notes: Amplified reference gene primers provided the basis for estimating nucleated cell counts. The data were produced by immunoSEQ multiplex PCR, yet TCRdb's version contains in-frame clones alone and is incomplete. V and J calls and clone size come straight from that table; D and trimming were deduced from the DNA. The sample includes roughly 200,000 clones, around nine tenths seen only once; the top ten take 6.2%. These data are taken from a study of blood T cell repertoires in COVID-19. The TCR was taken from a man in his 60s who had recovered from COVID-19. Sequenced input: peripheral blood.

The CDR3 nucleotides read TGTGCCAGCAGCTTCCTTCTATCATCCAACAATGAGCAGTTCTTC. This translates into CASSFLLSSNNEQFF. The V gene is TRBV7-9, the J gene TRBJ2-1; D unclear. Trimming took off 3 bases at V and 5 bases at J, with 14 bases between the two ends. CDR1 SEHNR and CDR2 FQNEAQ come from the germline V gene (reference sequence). The CDR3 covers 15 residues.